The entry below describes one TCR beta chain. The target antigen is unknown. These data are taken from a study of PD-1 blockade in mismatch repair-deficient tumors. Overall study findings and caveats: Rapid post-treatment expansion, then contraction, generally preceding radiologic response, marked tumor-resident clones.

All patients were mismatch repair deficient, assessed by either PCR or immunohistochemistry. Data came from immunoSEQ multiplex PCR; TCRdb stores just in-frame clones and leaves some out. The sample has approximately 50,000 clones, 78% seen once; the top ten hold 2.5% to 4%. Trimming took off 8 bases at V and 10 bases at J, with 14 bases between the two ends. The CDR3 is 11 residues long. Looked up from germline, CDR1 is WNHNN and CDR2 is SYGVQD (reference sequence). V is TRBV10-1 and J is TRBJ1-1; tentative D call: TRBD1 (6 bases). The input for sequencing was peripheral blood, taken 4 weeks after starting pembrolizumab. This sequence originates from an adult with mismatch repair-deficient cancer. CDR3 in DNA: TGCGCCAGCCCCAGGGGTCGTTTAGCTTTCTTT. Protein: CASPRGRLAFF.